The subject of this entry is one T cell receptor beta chain. These data come from a study of blood T cell repertoires in COVID-19. Trimming removed 0 bases from V and 6 bases from J, with 14 bases in between. The CDR3 is made up of 15 amino acids. Germline CDR1 reads GTSNPN; CDR2 reads SVGIG (reference sequence). Here immunoSEQ multiplex PCR was the method, and the copy in TCRdb shows in-frame clones only, minus some. The repertoire holds 300,000 to 400,000 clones, around 89% seen once, with around 4% in the top ten. This chain uses TRBV30 with TRBJ1-4; D is unresolved. The receptor's source is a woman between 50 and 59 years old with active or convalescent COVID-19. Sequences were obtained from peripheral blood. The CDR3 region is CAWSVPWENHEKLFF. The CDR3 nucleotides are TGTGCCTGGAGTGTACCATGGGAGAATCATGAAAAACTGTTTTTT.